This is a list of T cell receptor beta chains from one sample in a study of cytomegalovirus exposure and HLA in healthy donors. Here immunoSEQ multiplex PCR was the method, and the copy in TCRdb shows in-frame clones only, minus some. Listed are 150,000 to 250,000 clones; roughly 0.7% falls within the top ten. Source material: PBMCs. Receptors were obtained from a boy aged 5-17 years in good health and CMV-seronegative. CDR3s include the opening cysteine and the closing phenylalanine or tryptophan. Fields, in order: D gene, V gene, J gene, CDR3 protein, CDR3 DNA. The D gene is left open where the match is weak.

NA	TRBV2	TRBJ1-1	CASSEAGTDYTEAFF	TGTGCCAGCAGTGAAGCGGGGACTGATTACACTGAAGCTTTCTTT
NA	TRBV11-2	TRBJ2-7	CASSYSSIGYEQYF	TGTGCCAGCAGCTATAGCTCTATTGGATACGAGCAGTACTTC
TRBD1	TRBV19	TRBJ1-4	CASSPGQLTNEKLFF	TGTGCCAGTAGCCCGGGACAGCTAACTAATGAAAAACTGTTTTTT
NA	TRBV7-9	TRBJ2-7	CASSLAPTWQYF	TGTGCCAGCAGCTTAGCCCCTACGTGGCAGTACTTC
NA	TRBV7-9	TRBJ1-1	CASSLGVGDYTEAFF	TGTGCCAGCAGCTTAGGGGTCGGGGATTACACTGAAGCTTTCTTT
TRBD2	TRBV28	TRBJ2-3	CASSLASGGSGDTQYF	TGTGCCAGCAGTTTAGCTAGCGGGGGGTCCGGCGATACGCAGTATTTT
TRBD1	TRBV30	TRBJ2-2	CAWSRDRGQVGELFF	TGTGCCTGGAGTCGGGACAGGGGGCAGGTCGGGGAGCTGTTTTTT
TRBD2	TRBV4-3	TRBJ2-5	CASSNLGGAPETQYF	TGCGCCAGCTCCAACCTCGGGGGGGCCCCAGAGACCCAGTACTTC
TRBD1	TRBV28	TRBJ2-2	CASSLDGTGSAGELFF	TGTGCCAGCAGTTTAGATGGGACAGGGTCTGCCGGGGAGCTGTTTTTT
TRBD2	TRBV4-2	TRBJ2-1	CASSFSGGEISYNEQFF	TGTGCCAGCAGCTTTAGCGGGGGGGAAATATCCTACAATGAGCAGTTCTTC
TRBD1	TRBV27	TRBJ2-1	CASSPQTGGYNEQFF	TGTGCCAGCAGTCCTCAAACAGGGGGATACAATGAGCAGTTCTTC
TRBD1	TRBV30	TRBJ1-4	CACSDRALNEKLFF	TGTGCCTGTTCTGACAGGGCCCTGAATGAAAAACTGTTTTTT
NA	TRBV9	TRBJ1-2	CASSVGGVAAYGYTF	TGTGCCAGCAGCGTGGGAGGGGTGGCAGCCTATGGCTACACCTTC
NA	TRBV5-4	TRBJ1-6	CASSLGQGISPLHF	TGTGCCAGCAGCTTGGGGCAGGGAATATCACCCCTCCACTTT
TRBD2	TRBV2	TRBJ2-5	CASIFGLAGVIETQYF	TGTGCCAGCATTTTTGGACTAGCGGGGGTGATAGAGACCCAGTACTTC
TRBD2	TRBV19	TRBJ2-7	CASSISGTSYEQYF	TGTGCCAGTAGTATTAGCGGGACCTCCTACGAGCAGTACTTC
NA	TRBV19	TRBJ1-5	CASSIDGTMNPQHF	TGTGCCAGTAGTATAGACGGGACAATGAACCCCCAGCATTTT
TRBD2	TRBV15	TRBJ2-3	CATSRSGLAGGRTDTQYF	TGTGCCACCAGCAGATCCGGACTAGCGGGGGGGCGCACAGATACGCAGTATTTT
NA	TRBV11-2	TRBJ2-2	CASSPTKAELFF	TGTGCCAGCAGCCCAACCAAAGCAGAGCTGTTTTTT
TRBD2	TRBV19	TRBJ2-5	CASSPAGELETQYF	TGTGCCAGTAGTCCAGCGGGGGAGTTGGAGACCCAGTACTTC
TRBD2	TRBV19	TRBJ2-2	CASSMGAGGRSTGELFF	TGTGCCAGTAGTATGGGAGCGGGGGGCCGTAGCACCGGGGAGCTGTTTTTT
NA	TRBV6-5	TRBJ1-1	CASSYSGLRMATEAFF	TGTGCCAGCAGTTACTCGGGGCTGAGGATGGCCACTGAAGCTTTCTTT
NA	TRBV6-1	TRBJ1-4	CASSGGGSSNEKLFF	TGTGCCAGCAGTGGGGGCGGGAGTTCAAATGAAAAACTGTTTTTT
TRBD2	TRBV2	TRBJ2-2	CASSAGGPGELFF	TGTGCCAGCTCTGCGGGGGGGCCCGGGGAGCTGTTTTTT
TRBD1	TRBV10-3	TRBJ2-7	CAISGAPGGSPEQYF	TGTGCCATCAGTGGGGCCCCAGGGGGCAGTCCCGAGCAGTACTTC
NA	TRBV19	TRBJ1-2	CASSILGGGYTF	TGTGCCAGTAGTATTCTCGGAGGTGGCTACACCTTC
TRBD1	TRBV7-9	TRBJ1-2	CASSATGANYGYTF	TGTGCCAGCAGCGCGACAGGGGCTAACTATGGCTACACCTTC
TRBD1	TRBV18	TRBJ1-5	CASSPQEGARGVQPQHF	TGTGCCAGCTCACCGCAGGAGGGGGCTAGGGGCGTTCAGCCCCAGCATTTT
NA	TRBV5-1	TRBJ1-2	CASSARTGPYGYTF	TGCGCCAGCAGCGCACGAACCGGTCCCTATGGCTACACCTTC
NA	TRBV14	TRBJ2-6	CASRPREAGANVLTF	TGTGCCAGCAGGCCCAGGGAGGCTGGGGCCAACGTCCTGACTTTC
NA	TRBV27	TRBJ1-5	CASSFSNSNQPQHF	TGTGCCAGCAGTTTTTCTAATAGCAATCAGCCCCAGCATTTT